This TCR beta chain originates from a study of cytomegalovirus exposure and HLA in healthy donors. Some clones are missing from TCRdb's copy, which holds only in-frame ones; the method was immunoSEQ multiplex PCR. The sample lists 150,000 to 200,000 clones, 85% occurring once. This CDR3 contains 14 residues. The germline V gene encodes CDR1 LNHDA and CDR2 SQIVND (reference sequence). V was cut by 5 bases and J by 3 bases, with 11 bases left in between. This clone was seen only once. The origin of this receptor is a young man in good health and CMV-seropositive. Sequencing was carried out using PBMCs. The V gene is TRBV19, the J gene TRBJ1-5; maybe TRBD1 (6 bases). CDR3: CASSPPGHNQPQHF. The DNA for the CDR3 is TGTGCCAGTAGTCCTCCGGGACACAATCAGCCCCAGCATTTT.